Each of the 15 T cell receptor beta chains below was sequenced from the same sample in a study of STAT5B mutations in CD4+ large granular lymphocyte leukemia. Assay used: immunoSEQ multiplex PCR; TCRdb lists only in-frame clones, some missing. The table has about 48,000 clones, approximately 70% seen once. The source material was CD4+ T cells from blood buffy coats. These receptors were collected from a human donor in good health.

The chain couples TRBV2 to TRBJ2-4, with 7 positions matching TRBD2. The CDR3 totals 12 residues. V was pared by 7 bases and J by 8 bases, with 5 bases of the junction left unmatched. Germline CDR1 is SNHLY and CDR2 is FYNNEI. The CDR3 region has the DNA TGTGCCAGCACCGCGGGAGCGGACATTCAGTACTTC. Amino acid sequence: CASTAGADIQYF.

The J gene is TRBJ1-2, the V gene TRBV19, with 9 bases aligning to TRBD1. CDR1 is LNHDA and CDR2 is SQIVND in the germline V gene (reference sequence). V shed 8 bases and J 3 bases; nucleotides not matched to a gene: 4. The length of the CDR3 is 13 residues. The CDR3 here is CASGTGIDYGYTF. Here the CDR3 DNA reads TGTGCCAGTGGGACAGGGATTGACTATGGCTACACCTTC.

This clone was counted a few times. The J gene is TRBJ1-4, the V gene TRBV2; TRBD1 matches 7 bases. With V trimmed by 5 bases and J by 8 bases, 11 bases remained unmatched. Germline V lookup: CDR1 SNHLY, CDR2 FYNNEI. This CDR3 comprises 15 residues. CDR3 region: CASSLTGAEGEKLFF. The CDR3 nucleotides are TGTGCCAGCAGTTTAACAGGGGCCGAGGGGGAAAAACTGTTTTTT.

This clone came up once. The chain carries TRBV18 and TRBJ2-7; D possibly corresponds to TRBD1 (5 bases). The CDR3 is 13 residues long. V was pared by 3 bases and J by 5 bases, with 11 bases between. Germline values: CDR1 KGHSH, CDR2 LQKENI. The CDR3 region has the DNA TGTGCCAGCTCACCGAGACAGAAGGACGAGCAGTACTTC. Its protein product is CASSPRQKDEQYF.

V and J are TRBV11-2 and TRBJ1-2, with D unresolved. The V end lost 5 bases, the J end lost 3 bases, and 10 bases lay between the germline ends. The CDR3 extends over 13 amino acids. The V gene's germline CDR1 is SGHAT and CDR2 FQNNGV. The CDR3 nucleotides are TGTGCCAGCAGCAAGAGCTTCGACTATGGCTACACCTTC. Protein sequence: CASSKSFDYGYTF.

The rearrangement joins TRBV19 to TRBJ1-1, with D hard to call. The germline V gene encodes CDR1 LNHDA and CDR2 SQIVND (reference sequence). CDR3 length: 17 amino acids. The V and J ends lost 7 bases and 0 bases respectively, with 21 bases between them. The CDR3 DNA is TGTGCCAGTATAAATAGGAGACCGGGCAGGATGAACACTGAAGCTTTCTTT. Translation: CASINRRPGRMNTEAFF.

The rearrangement uses TRBV30 and TRBJ1-4; D is undetermined. V was pared by 1 base and J by 5 bases, with 11 bases between. Germline V gene sequence: CDR1 GTSNPN, CDR2 SVGIG (reference sequence). The CDR3 has 14 amino acids. Here the CDR3 reads CAWSDYTHNEKLFF. As DNA, the CDR3 is TGTGCCTGGAGTGATTATACCCACAATGAAAAACTGTTTTTT. Supplemented by reference TRBV30 and TRBJ1-4, the full variable domain reads SQTIHQWPATLVQPVGSPLSLECTVEGTSNPNLYWYRQAAGRGLQLLFYSVGIGQISSEVPQNLSASRPQDRQFILSSKKLLLSDSGFYLCAWSDYTHNEKLFFGSGTQLSVL.

This clone has just a few counts. This sequence joins TRBV30 and TRBJ1-6; D is unclear. The CDR3 loop spans 11 amino acids. The V end lost 3 bases, the J end lost 7 bases, and 4 bases lay between the germline ends. In germline, CDR1 is GTSNPN, CDR2 SVGIG (reference sequence). The CDR3 sequence is CAWRNNSPLHF. In DNA, the CDR3 is TGTGCCTGGAGAAACAATTCACCCCTCCACTTT.

This clone was observed a single time. The chain carries TRBV9 and TRBJ2-5; TRBD1 agrees at 7 bases. Germline CDR1 SGDLS, CDR2 YYNGEE. The J segment lost 0 bases and the V segment lost 2 bases, leaving 4 bases of the junction unmatched. There are 15 residues in the CDR3. Here the CDR3 reads CASSVKDRNQETQYF. DNA of the CDR3: TGTGCCAGCAGCGTTAAGGACAGGAACCAAGAGACCCAGTACTTC.

This clone turned up a few times. V is TRBV5-4 and J is TRBJ1-2, with 8 bases fitting TRBD1. The germline V gene has CDR1 SGHNT and CDR2 YYREEE (reference sequence). Trimming at V came to 5 bases and at J to 3 bases, leaving 6 bases not matched to a gene. The CDR3 length is 14 residues. As DNA, the CDR3 is TGTGCCAGCAGTAGACAGGGGACCGACTATGGCTACACCTTC. Translating it yields CASSRQGTDYGYTF.

The sample holds one count of this clone. The junction differs from germline at one of its ends, possibly a read error. The J gene is TRBJ2-7, the V gene TRBV19; D call uncertain. The CDR3 totals 13 residues. Germline V lookup: CDR1 LNHDA, CDR2 SQIVND (reference sequence). The CDR3 reads CASSNRPPYAQYF. The CDR3 DNA reads TGTGCCAGTAGTAACCGACCACCCTACGCGCAGTACTTC.

The chain has TRBV7-6 and TRBJ2-5, with a weak D call TRBD1 (5 bases). V was shortened by 0 bases and J by 9 bases, with 8 bases between the two germline ends. This CDR3 has 12 residues. Germline V lookup: CDR1 SGHVS, CDR2 FNYEAQ. The CDR3: CASSLAAGPQYF. CDR3 nucleotides: TGTGCCAGCAGCTTAGCCGCAGGGCCCCAGTACTTC.

In its sample, this clone was seen once. The chain is built from TRBV18 and TRBJ1-6; D gene uncertain. Germline V CDR1 and CDR2: KGHSH, LQKENI. V was clipped by 3 bases and J by 7 bases, with 13 bases between them. This CDR3 region has 15 residues. The CDR3 spells CASSPSEMGNSPLHF. Here the CDR3 DNA reads TGTGCCAGCTCACCTTCCGAAATGGGGAATTCACCCCTCCACTTT.

The chain recombines TRBV4-2 with TRBJ1-3; maybe TRBD1 (5 bases). This CDR3 contains 15 residues. Germline CDR1 and CDR2: LGHNA and YNFKEQ. V dropped 0 bases and J dropped 1 base, with 7 bases sitting between them. In DNA, the CDR3 is TGTGCCAGCAGCCAAGATCAGGGATCTGGAAACACCATATATTTT. This codes for CASSQDQGSGNTIYF.

This clone was seen once. This chain uses TRBV15 with TRBJ1-4; 9 bases are a match to TRBD1. CDR3 length equals 15 residues. Germline V gene sequence: CDR1 LNHNV, CDR2 YYDKDF (reference sequence). The ends lost 1 base at V and 7 bases at J; junction bases unmatched: 4. The CDR3 here is CATSRGGQGVEKLFF. CDR3 DNA sequence: TGTGCCACCAGCAGAGGGGGACAGGGTGTTGAAAAACTGTTTTTT.